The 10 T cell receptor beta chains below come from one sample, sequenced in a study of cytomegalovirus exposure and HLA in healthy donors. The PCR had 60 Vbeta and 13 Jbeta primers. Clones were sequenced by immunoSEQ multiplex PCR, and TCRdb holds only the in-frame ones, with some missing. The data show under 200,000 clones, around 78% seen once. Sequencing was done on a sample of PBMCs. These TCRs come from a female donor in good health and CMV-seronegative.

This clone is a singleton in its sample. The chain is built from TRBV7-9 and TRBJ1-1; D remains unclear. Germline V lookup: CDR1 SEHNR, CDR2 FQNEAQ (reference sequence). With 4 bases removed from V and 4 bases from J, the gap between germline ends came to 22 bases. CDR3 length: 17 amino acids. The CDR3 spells CASSSITRGVEGTEAFF. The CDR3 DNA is TGTGCCAGCAGCTCGATAACCCGTGGGGTTGAGGGCACTGAAGCTTTCTTT.

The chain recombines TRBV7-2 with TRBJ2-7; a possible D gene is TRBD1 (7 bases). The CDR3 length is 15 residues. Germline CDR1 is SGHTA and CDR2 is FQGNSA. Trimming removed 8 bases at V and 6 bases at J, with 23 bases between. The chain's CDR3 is CASCRDSGFSCEQYF. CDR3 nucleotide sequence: TGTGCCAGCTGCCGGGACAGCGGGTTTTCGTGCGAGCAGTACTTC.

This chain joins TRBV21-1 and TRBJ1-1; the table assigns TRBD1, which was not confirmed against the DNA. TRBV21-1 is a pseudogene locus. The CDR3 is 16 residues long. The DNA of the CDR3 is TGTGCCAGCAGCAAAGCGCTAAGGGGTCCGAACACTGAAGCTTTCTTT. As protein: CASSKALRGPNTEAFF.

CDR3 loop: CASSLEDTGNSEAFF. For the CDR3, the DNA is TGTGCCAGCAGCTTAGAGGACACCGGTAATTCTGAAGCTTTCTTT. This rearrangement joins TRBV7-9 to TRBJ1-1; possibly TRBD1 for D (5 bases). Germline-derived CDR1 and CDR2 are SEHNR and FQNEAQ (reference sequence). This CDR3 is built from 15 residues. V lost 1 base and J lost 6, with 15 bases in between.

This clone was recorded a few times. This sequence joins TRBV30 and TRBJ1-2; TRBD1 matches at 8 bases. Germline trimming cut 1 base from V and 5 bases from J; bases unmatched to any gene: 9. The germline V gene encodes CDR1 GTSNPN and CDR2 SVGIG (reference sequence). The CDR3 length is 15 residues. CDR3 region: CAWSAPGTGVYGYTF. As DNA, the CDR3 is TGTGCCTGGAGTGCCCCCGGGACAGGAGTTTATGGCTACACCTTC.

The DNA of the CDR3 is TGTGCCAGCAGTCCCCTTCGGACAGGGGATTATAGCAATCAGCCCCAGCATTTT. It encodes CASSPLRTGDYSNQPQHF. The chain uses TRBV27 and TRBJ1-5; 9 nucleotides align to TRBD1. V was pared by 5 bases and J by 0 bases, with 11 bases of the junction left unmatched. The CDR3 runs to 18 residues. Germline V gives CDR1 MNHEY, CDR2 SMNVEV (reference sequence).

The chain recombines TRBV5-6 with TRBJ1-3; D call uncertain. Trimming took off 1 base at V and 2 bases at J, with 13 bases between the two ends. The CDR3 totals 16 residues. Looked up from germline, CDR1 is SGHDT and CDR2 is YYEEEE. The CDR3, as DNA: TGTGCCAGCAGCTTGTCTGGGTCGGGTACTGGAAACACCATATATTTT. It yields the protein CASSLSGSGTGNTIYF.

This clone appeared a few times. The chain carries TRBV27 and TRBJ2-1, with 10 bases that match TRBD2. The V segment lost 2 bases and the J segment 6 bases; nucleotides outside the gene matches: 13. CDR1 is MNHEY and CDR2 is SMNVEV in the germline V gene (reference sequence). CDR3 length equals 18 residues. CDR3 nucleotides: TGTGCCAGCAGTTTAGAGGCAGCGGGGGGGCCTTTTGTCAATGAGCAGTTCTTC. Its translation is CASSLEAAGGPFVNEQFF.

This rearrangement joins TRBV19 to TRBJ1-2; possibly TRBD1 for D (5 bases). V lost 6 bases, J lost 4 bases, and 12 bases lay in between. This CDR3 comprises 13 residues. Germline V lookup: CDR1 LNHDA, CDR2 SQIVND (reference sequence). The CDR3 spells CASSQTAIYGYTF. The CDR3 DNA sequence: TGTGCCAGTAGCCAGACAGCTATCTATGGCTACACCTTC.

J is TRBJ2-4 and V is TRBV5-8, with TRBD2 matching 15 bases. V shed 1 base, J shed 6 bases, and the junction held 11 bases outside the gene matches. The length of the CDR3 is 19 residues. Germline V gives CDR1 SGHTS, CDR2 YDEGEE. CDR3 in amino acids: CASSLLIRTSGREVNIQYF. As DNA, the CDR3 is TGTGCCAGCAGCTTGTTAATAAGGACTAGCGGGAGGGAGGTAAACATTCAGTACTTC. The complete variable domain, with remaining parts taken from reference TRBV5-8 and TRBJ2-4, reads EAGVTQSPTHLIKTRGQQATLRCSPISGHTSVYWYQQALGLGLQFLLWYDEGEERNRGNFPPRFSGRQFPNYSSELNVNALELEDSALYLCASSLLIRTSGREVNIQYFGAGTRLSVL.